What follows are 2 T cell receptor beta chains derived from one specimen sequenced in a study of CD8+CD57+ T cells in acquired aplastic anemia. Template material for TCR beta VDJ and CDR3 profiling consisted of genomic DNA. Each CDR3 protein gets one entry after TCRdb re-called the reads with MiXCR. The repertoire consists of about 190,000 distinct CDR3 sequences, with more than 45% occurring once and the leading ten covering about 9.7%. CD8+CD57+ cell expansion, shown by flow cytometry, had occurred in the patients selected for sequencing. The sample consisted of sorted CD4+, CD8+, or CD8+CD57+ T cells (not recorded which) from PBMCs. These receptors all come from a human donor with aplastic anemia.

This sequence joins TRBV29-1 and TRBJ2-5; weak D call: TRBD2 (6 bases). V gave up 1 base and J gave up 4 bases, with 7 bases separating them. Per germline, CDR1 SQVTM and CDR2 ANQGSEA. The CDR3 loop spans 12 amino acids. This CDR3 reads CSVEAGAETQYF. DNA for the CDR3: TGCAGCGTTGAAGCGGGAGCAGAGACCCAGTACTTC.

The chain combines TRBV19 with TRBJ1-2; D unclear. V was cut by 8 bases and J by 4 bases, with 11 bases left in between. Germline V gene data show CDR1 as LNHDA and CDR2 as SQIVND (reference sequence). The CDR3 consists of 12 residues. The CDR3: CASSSYTYGYTF. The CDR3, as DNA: TGTGCCAGTTCGTCGTATACCTATGGCTACACCTTC.